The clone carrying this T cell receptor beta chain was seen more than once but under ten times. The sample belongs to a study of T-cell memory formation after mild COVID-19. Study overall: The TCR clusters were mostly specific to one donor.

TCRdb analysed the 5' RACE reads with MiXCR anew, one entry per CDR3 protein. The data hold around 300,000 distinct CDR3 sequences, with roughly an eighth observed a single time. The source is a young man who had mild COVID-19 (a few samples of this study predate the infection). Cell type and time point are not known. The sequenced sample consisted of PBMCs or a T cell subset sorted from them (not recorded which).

CDR3 in DNA: TGCAGCGTTGACGGGCAGGGGGGGACCTACGAGCAGTACTTC. This codes for CSVDGQGGTYEQYF. The genes are TRBV29-1 and TRBJ2-7; D might be TRBD1 or TRBD2, each matching 7 bases. There are 14 residues in the CDR3. Trimming took off 3 bases at V and 2 bases at J, with 14 bases between the two ends. The germline V gene encodes CDR1 SQVTM and CDR2 ANQGSEA.